A single sample is the source of the 30 T cell receptor beta chains below, sequenced in a study of cytomegalovirus exposure and HLA in healthy donors. The study ran its PCR with 60 Vbeta and 13 Jbeta primers. TCRdb's copy holds only in-frame clones and misses some; the assay was immunoSEQ multiplex PCR. The table shows around 35,000 clones, with just under 75% occurring only once. The sample was PBMCs. All receptors come from a man aged 30-40 years in good health and CMV-seronegative.

This chain uses TRBV6-1 with TRBJ2-5; 10 bases fit TRBD2. This CDR3 is built from 18 residues. J gave up 1 base and V 4 bases, and 12 bases lay outside the gene matches. CDR1 is MNHNS, CDR2 SASEGT, per germline. As DNA, the CDR3 is TGTGCCAGCAGTGTTCGTAGCGGGAGGTTCACGGGCCAAGAGACCCAGTACTTC. It specifies CASSVRSGRFTGQETQYF.

This clone came up a few times. The chain recombines TRBV19 with TRBJ2-7; the match to TRBD2 covers 7 bases. Trimming removed 3 bases from V and 6 bases from J; junction bases left unmatched: 11. The CDR3 extends over 15 amino acids. CDR1 is LNHDA, CDR2 SQIVND, per germline (reference sequence). CDR3 bases: TGTGCCAGTAGTATTCATGCGGGAGCCCCGGGCGAGCAGTACTTC. Its translation: CASSIHAGAPGEQYF.

The chain links TRBV28 to TRBJ2-7, with 8 bases that match TRBD1. This CDR3 comprises 16 residues. Germline values: CDR1 MDHEN, CDR2 SYDVKM. Unmatched junction bases numbered 10, after V lost 4 bases and J lost 2 bases. CDR3 region: CASSSKPGQDAYEQYF. In nucleotides, the CDR3 is TGTGCCAGCAGTTCCAAGCCGGGACAGGATGCCTACGAGCAGTACTTC.

A few counts support this clone. This chain connects TRBV6-1 to TRBJ1-4, with D unresolved. CDR3 size: 15 residues. Germline-derived CDR1 and CDR2 are MNHNS and SASEGT. Trimming took 2 bases from V and 3 from J, leaving 10 bases between them. The CDR3 loop reads CASSEYEGANEKLFF. For the CDR3, the DNA is TGTGCCAGCAGTGAATACGAGGGTGCTAATGAAAAACTGTTTTTT.

The genes are TRBV28 and TRBJ2-7; 11 bases align to TRBD2. V shed 6 bases, J shed 0 bases, and the junction held 4 bases outside the gene matches. Germline V gene data show CDR1 as MDHEN and CDR2 as SYDVKM. This CDR3 contains 15 residues. CDR3 DNA: TGTGCCAGCAGGCTTACTAGCGGGAGCTCCTACGAGCAGTACTTC. Translated, it gives CASRLTSGSSYEQYF.

The genes are TRBV11-2 and TRBJ1-2; D is undetermined. The CDR3 length is 14 residues. Germline CDR1 and CDR2: SGHAT and FQNNGV. The V end was cut by 4 bases, the J end by 7 bases, with 16 bases between. The CDR3, as DNA: TGTGCCAGCAGCTCTGAGCGCGAGCGGCGTGGCTACACCTTC. Amino acid sequence: CASSSERERRGYTF.

V is TRBV5-6 and J is TRBJ1-1, with D possibly TRBD1 on 5 matching bases. The CDR3 contains 17 residues. CDR1 and CDR2 (germline): SGHDT, YYEEEE. V was cut by 0 bases and J by 1 base, with 16 bases left in between. The DNA for the CDR3 is TGTGCCAGCAGCTTGGAGCGACAGCTGGGGTGGAACACTGAAGCTTTCTTT. This encodes CASSLERQLGWNTEAFF.

The rearrangement links TRBV28 to TRBJ1-1; D may be TRBD1 (6 bases). V gave up 7 bases and J gave up 1 base, with 13 bases separating them. Germline CDR1 is MDHEN and CDR2 is SYDVKM. The CDR3 has 14 residues. The DNA for the CDR3 is TGTGCCAGCAAAGCCGGACAGACGAACACTGAAGCTTTCTTT. Protein sequence: CASKAGQTNTEAFF.

This clone was picked up one time. J is TRBJ2-2 and V is TRBV19, with TRBD1 matching 12 bases. With 3 bases clipped from V and 0 bases from J, the junction kept 11 bases outside the gene matches. Per germline, CDR1 LNHDA and CDR2 SQIVND (reference sequence). CDR3 length: 20 residues. In DNA, the CDR3 is TGTGCCAGTAGTATTCTTTCACCGGGACAGGGGGCGGCGAACACCGGGGAGCTGTTTTTT. Protein sequence: CASSILSPGQGAANTGELFF.

This chain links TRBV4-1 with TRBJ2-3; 11 bases are shared with TRBD2. Germline lookup yields CDR1 MGHRA and CDR2 YSYEKL. The length of the CDR3 is 15 residues. With V trimmed by 3 bases and J by 7 bases, 6 bases remained unmatched. The CDR3 coding sequence is TGCGCCAGCAGCCAGCCGACTAGCGGGGAATATACGCAGTATTTT. Translation: CASSQPTSGEYTQYF.

This clone has more than one count but fewer than ten. CDR3 sequence (DNA): TGTGCCAGCAGCCCCGAGGTCGGGGAGCTGTTTTTT. Its translation: CASSPEVGELFF. The rearrangement joins TRBV7-9 to TRBJ2-2; D not certain. Trimming removed 5 bases at V and 7 bases at J, with 8 bases between. The CDR3 totals 12 residues. The germline V gene has CDR1 SEHNR and CDR2 FQNEAQ (reference sequence). Combining the CDR3 with reference TRBV7-9 and TRBJ2-2 gives the whole variable domain DTGVSQNPRHKITKRGQNVTFRCDPISEHNRLYWYRQTLGQGPEFLTYFQNEAQLEKSRLLSDRFSAERPKGSFSTLEIQRTEQGDSAMYLCASSPEVGELFFGEGSRLTVL.

Remarks on this clone: One end of the junction is discordant with germline, which a read error may explain. The chain couples TRBV29-1 to TRBJ2-3, with D maybe TRBD1 (6 bases). Germline V lookup: CDR1 SQVTM, CDR2 ANQGSEA. This CDR3 has 11 amino acids. The CDR3 loop reads CSVGDTATQYF. In nucleotides, the CDR3 is TGCAGCGTTGGGGACACAGCTACGCAGTATTTT.

This chain uses TRBV6-5 with TRBJ2-5; TRBD2 agrees at 8 bases. The CDR3 spans 15 residues. V was clipped by 6 bases and J by 4 bases; unmatched bases: 10. Germline V gives CDR1 MNHEY, CDR2 SVGAGI. The CDR3 DNA is TGTGCCAGCAGAAAAGCGGGAGCGACCGGAGAGACCCAGTACTTC. This gives the protein CASRKAGATGETQYF.

The chain is built from TRBV5-8 and TRBJ2-7; a weak D match, TRBD2 (5 bases). The CDR3 consists of 12 residues. The germline V gene has CDR1 SGHTS and CDR2 YDEGEE. The V end was cut by 8 bases, the J end by 1 base, with 10 bases between. CDR3 region: CASQDFSYEQYF. The CDR3 nucleotides are TGTGCCAGTCAGGACTTTTCCTACGAGCAGTACTTC.

The chain links TRBV12-2 to TRBJ1-5; TRBD1, the D gene given by the table, was not confirmed from the DNA. TRBV12-2 is tagged as a pseudogene. The CDR3 extends over 16 amino acids. Here the CDR3 reads CASRRLRQDSNQPQHF. For the CDR3, the DNA is TGTGCAAGTCGCCGCCTCCGACAGGATAGCAATCAGCCCCAGCATTTT.

This clone was seen once. The V call is TRBV27, the J call TRBJ2-3; TRBD2 aligns across 7 bases. CDR1 is MNHEY and CDR2 is SMNVEV in the germline V gene (reference sequence). The CDR3 contains 15 residues. V was clipped by 6 bases and J by 0 bases; unmatched bases: 6. As DNA, the CDR3 is TGTGCCAGCAGGGTACTAGCGCCCAGCACAGATACGCAGTATTTT. Its protein is CASRVLAPSTDTQYF.

The CDR3 DNA reads as TGTGCCAGCAGCTTAGTTAACTCCTGGAACACTGAAGCTTTCTTT. Its protein is CASSLVNSWNTEAFF. This chain joins TRBV7-9 and TRBJ1-1; D is uncertain. Germline loops: CDR1 SEHNR, CDR2 FQNEAQ (reference sequence). There are 15 residues in the CDR3. Trimming pared 1 base from V and 1 base from J, leaving 10 bases between.

As regards this clone: A junction end diverges from the germline sequence, so it may reflect a read error. This rearrangement joins TRBV6-6 to TRBJ1-2; 7 nucleotides align to TRBD1. Germline lookup yields CDR1 MNHNY and CDR2 SVGAGI (reference sequence). The CDR3 consists of 13 residues. The CDR3, as DNA: TGTGCCAGCAGCCCGACAGGGAACTATGGCTACCCCTTC. This translates into CASSPTGNYGYPF.

The genes are TRBV19 and TRBJ2-1; 9 bases line up with TRBD2. CDR1 LNHDA and CDR2 SQIVND come from the germline V gene (reference sequence). V shed 4 bases and J 4 bases; nucleotides not matched to a gene: 5. The CDR3 runs 15 residues. This CDR3 reads CASSRTLAGYNEQFF. CDR3 sequence (DNA): TGTGCCAGTAGTAGAACCCTAGCGGGGTACAATGAGCAGTTCTTC.

The chain links TRBV7-6 to TRBJ2-1; D remains ambiguous. The germline gives CDR1 SGHVS, CDR2 FNYEAQ. This CDR3 is built from 15 residues. V gave up 3 bases and J gave up 0 bases, with 9 bases separating them. The CDR3, as DNA: TGTGCCAGCAGCTTTATACTCAACTCCTACAATGAGCAGTTCTTC. Encoded protein: CASSFILNSYNEQFF.

The gene calls are TRBV5-4 and TRBJ2-3; 8 bases align to TRBD2. The V gene's germline CDR1 is SGHNT and CDR2 YYREEE (reference sequence). The ends lost 4 bases at V and 3 bases at J; junction bases unmatched: 10. This CDR3 comprises 16 residues. CDR3 in DNA: TGTGCCAGCAGCCGACTAAGCGGGAGTAGTACAGATACGCAGTATTTT. Protein: CASSRLSGSSTDTQYF.

This clone appeared a few times. The chain has TRBV4-1 and TRBJ1-1; D not certain. V lost 3 bases, J lost 3 bases, and 11 bases lay in between. This CDR3 has 14 amino acids. Per the germline V gene, CDR1 is MGHRA and CDR2 is YSYEKL. CDR3 bases: TGCGCCAGCAGCCAGGAGGCGCAGGACACTGAAGCTTTCTTT. It translates to CASSQEAQDTEAFF.

As DNA, the CDR3 is TGTGCCAGCAGTCAGGACAGAGATCAGCCCCAGCATTTT. This codes for CASSQDRDQPQHF. This sequence joins TRBV5-4 and TRBJ1-5; possibly TRBD1 for D (6 bases). V was trimmed by 5 bases and J by 5 bases, leaving 11 bases between them. The CDR3 contains 13 residues. From germline, CDR1 is SGHNT and CDR2 YYREEE (reference sequence).

The chain has TRBV30 and TRBJ2-7; D call uncertain. Germline lookup yields CDR1 GTSNPN and CDR2 SVGIG (reference sequence). The V and J ends lost 4 bases and 2 bases respectively, with 9 bases between them. This CDR3 spans 12 amino acids. The CDR3 is CAWNTNTYEQYF. In DNA, the CDR3 is TGTGCCTGGAACACGAACACCTACGAGCAGTACTTC.

This chain links TRBV18 with TRBJ2-2; 8 bases line up with TRBD1. Germline values: CDR1 KGHSH, CDR2 LQKENI. The CDR3 has 14 residues. J gave up 6 bases and V 3 bases, and 3 bases lay outside the gene matches. Here the CDR3 DNA reads TGTGCCAGCTCACCGCAGGGGGCCTCCGGGGAGCTGTTTTTT. Amino acid sequence: CASSPQGASGELFF.

The CDR3 sequence is CASSPGQGADTEAFF. Written as DNA, the CDR3 is TGTGCCAGCAGCCCAGGACAGGGAGCGGACACTGAAGCTTTCTTT. This chain uses TRBV7-9 with TRBJ1-1; 8 bases are a match to TRBD1. The germline V gene has CDR1 SEHNR and CDR2 FQNEAQ (reference sequence). The CDR3 loop spans 15 amino acids. V shed 5 bases and J 3 bases; nucleotides not matched to a gene: 8.

This clone was found once. V usage is TRBV19 and J usage is TRBJ2-5; D may be TRBD2 (6 bases). Between the trimmed V and J ends, which lost 6 bases and 5 bases, there was a span of 16 bases. The germline CDR1 and CDR2 sequences are LNHDA and SQIVND (reference sequence). CDR3 length: 14 residues. CDR3 sequence: CASSQLTSGETQYF. The CDR3 region has the DNA TGTGCCAGTAGCCAGCTGACTAGTGGGGAGACCCAGTACTTC.

This clone has just a few counts. The chain carries TRBV27 and TRBJ2-1, with D possibly matching TRBD2 (6 bases). The germline CDR1 and CDR2 sequences are MNHEY and SMNVEV (reference sequence). V lost 2 bases and J lost 2, with 10 bases in between. The CDR3 extends over 15 amino acids. The CDR3 nucleotides are TGTGCCAGCAGTTTAGGGGGGTTACCCTACAATGAGCAGTTCTTC. Amino acids: CASSLGGLPYNEQFF.

The CDR3 sequence is CASSIQGTANTEAFF. CDR3 DNA: TGTGCCAGTAGTATTCAGGGGACGGCGAACACTGAAGCTTTCTTT. The chain links TRBV19 to TRBJ1-1, with D possibly TRBD1 on 6 matching bases. The V gene lost 3 bases and the J gene lost 1 base, with 12 bases spanning the gap. The CDR3 has 15 amino acids. Germline assignment: CDR1 LNHDA and CDR2 SQIVND (reference sequence).

The genes are TRBV28 and TRBJ2-3; 7 positions match TRBD1. The V segment lost 4 bases and the J segment 4 bases; nucleotides outside the gene matches: 11. The CDR3 loop spans 16 amino acids. Germline V gene data show CDR1 as MDHEN and CDR2 as SYDVKM. The CDR3 is CASSSVQGISADTQYF. The DNA of the CDR3 is TGTGCCAGCAGTTCTGTACAGGGGATCTCGGCAGATACGCAGTATTTT. The whole variable domain, remainder taken from reference TRBV28 and TRBJ2-3, is DVKVTQSSRYLVKRTGEKVFLECVQDMDHENMFWYRQDPGLGLRLIYFSYDVKMKEKGDIPEGYSVSREKKERFSLILESASTNQTSMYLCASSSVQGISADTQYFGPGTRLTVL.